The 19 T cell receptor beta chains in this list originate from one sample, sequenced in a study of blood T cell repertoires in COVID-19. Sequencing was performed with immunoSEQ multiplex PCR; in TCRdb, only in-frame clones are kept and a portion is missing. The sample yields some 260,000 clones, 88% seen once. The sample comprised peripheral blood. These TCRs come from a woman aged 25 to 39 with acute or convalescent COVID-19.

This chain links TRBV5-4 with TRBJ2-7; 8 bases map to TRBD2. Looked up from germline, CDR1 is SGHNT and CDR2 is YYREEE (reference sequence). Trimming took 1 base from V and 4 from J; bases not matched to a gene: 1. The CDR3 loop spans 13 amino acids. The CDR3 reads CASSLTSGYEQYF. CDR3 sequence (DNA): TGTGCCAGCAGCTTGACTAGCGGATACGAGCAGTACTTC.

This sequence joins TRBV6-4 and TRBJ2-1; maybe TRBD1 (6 bases). This CDR3 region has 15 residues. V gave up 0 bases and J gave up 9 bases, with 15 bases separating them. Germline CDR1 is MRHNA and CDR2 is SNTAGT. This chain's CDR3 is CASSDSKGGVAEQFF. CDR3 sequence (DNA): TGTGCCAGCAGTGACTCGAAAGGGGGAGTTGCTGAGCAGTTCTTC.

This chain links TRBV14 with TRBJ1-2, with 7 bases matching TRBD1. The CDR3 totals 13 residues. With V trimmed by 6 bases and J by 4 bases, 5 bases remained unmatched. Per the germline V gene, CDR1 is SGHDN and CDR2 is FVKESK. Written as DNA, the CDR3 is TGTGCCAGCAGTCCTACAGGGGTCTATGGCTACACCTTC. Protein sequence: CASSPTGVYGYTF.

This clone was counted between two and nine times. The genes are TRBV19 and TRBJ2-7; 9 positions match TRBD2. Trimming cost V 5 bases and J 3 bases; bases outside gene matches: 8. The CDR3 is 15 amino acids. CDR1 and CDR2 (germline): LNHDA, SQIVND (reference sequence). In DNA form, the CDR3 reads TGTGCCAGTAGTCCCCGGACTAGCGCCAACTACGAGCAGTACTTC. It translates to CASSPRTSANYEQYF. Full variable domain (rest looked up from reference TRBV19 and TRBJ2-7): DGGITQSPKYLFRKEGQNVTLSCEQNLNHDAMYWYRQDPGQGLRLIYYSQIVNDFQKGDIAEGYSVSREKKESFPLTVTSAQKNPTAFYLCASSPRTSANYEQYFGPGTRLTVT.

This clone showed up just a few times. This rearrangement joins TRBV27 to TRBJ2-2; 8 positions match TRBD2. The junction had 3 bases not matched to a gene; V was cut back by 3 bases and J by 3 bases. CDR3 size: 15 residues. Germline CDR1 and CDR2: MNHEY and SMNVEV (reference sequence). Here the CDR3 DNA reads TGTGCCAGCAGTTTCGCGGGAGGCTACACCGGGGAGCTGTTTTTT. This codes for CASSFAGGYTGELFF.

The rearrangement uses TRBV5-6 and TRBJ2-1, with 9 bases matching TRBD2. The length of the CDR3 is 14 residues. J lost 8 bases, V lost 6 bases, and 9 bases had no gene match. From germline, CDR1 is SGHDT and CDR2 YYEEEE. The CDR3 DNA is TGTGCCAGCATCCTTGGGACTAGCCAGGATGAGCAGTTCTTC. Translating gives CASILGTSQDEQFF.

J is TRBJ2-1 and V is TRBV5-6, with TRBD1 matching over 7 bases. CDR1 and CDR2 (germline): SGHDT, YYEEEE. The CDR3 loop spans 15 amino acids. The J segment lost 5 bases and the V segment lost 0 bases, leaving 5 bases of the junction unmatched. The CDR3 spells CASSLGQGLHNEQFF. CDR3 DNA: TGTGCCAGCAGCTTGGGACAGGGCCTGCACAATGAGCAGTTCTTC.

This chain uses TRBV6-2 or TRBV6-3 with TRBJ2-7; TRBD2 is a possible D gene (6 bases). The germline gives CDR1 MNHEY, CDR2 SVGEGT. The CDR3 runs 13 residues. V lost 6 bases, J lost 12 bases, and 21 bases lay in between. DNA for the CDR3: TGTGCCAGCAGCCGGGACTCCCTTTTGAATCCGTACTTC. It codes for CASSRDSLLNPYF.

This chain connects TRBV14 to TRBJ2-3, with 8 nucleotides matching TRBD2. Losses at the gene ends were 4 bases for V and 0 bases for J; bases not matched to a gene: 6. Germline loops: CDR1 SGHDN, CDR2 FVKESK. This CDR3 is built from 16 residues. CDR3 region: CASSLLAGPSTDTQYF. DNA for the CDR3: TGTGCCAGCAGCCTATTAGCGGGACCCAGCACAGATACGCAGTATTTT. Full variable domain (outside the CDR3, taken from reference TRBV14 and TRBJ2-3): EAGVTQFPSHSVIEKGQTVTLRCDPISGHDNLYWYRRVMGKEIKFLLHFVKESKQDESGMPNNRFLAERTGGTYSTLKVQPAELEDSGVYFCASSLLAGPSTDTQYFGPGTRLTVL.

The rearrangement uses TRBV19 and TRBJ2-1; 7 positions agree with TRBD1. The germline CDR1 and CDR2 sequences are LNHDA and SQIVND (reference sequence). The length of the CDR3 is 16 residues. V was clipped by 1 base and J by 0 bases; unmatched bases: 3. The CDR3 DNA follows: TGTGCCAGTAGTATAGCCAGGGGGAGCTCCTACAATGAGCAGTTCTTC. Amino acids: CASSIARGSSYNEQFF.

Concerning this clone itself: Its ends do not fully match the called genes, so a read error is possible. The same CDR3 can be traced to other DNA sequences in this sample. The chain uses TRBV4-1 and TRBJ1-2, with D tentatively TRBD1 (5 bases). CDR1 and CDR2 (germline): MGHRA, YSYEKL. The CDR3 loop spans 16 amino acids. CDR3 amino acids: CASSQDFGGSLGGYTF. DNA for the CDR3: TGTGCCAGCAGCCAAGATTTCGGGGGATCCCTTGGTGGCTACACCTTC.

This clone was observed once. V usage is TRBV19 and J usage is TRBJ1-4; 7 nucleotides align to TRBD1. The V gene end was trimmed by 5 bases and the J gene end by 0 bases; junction bases not matched to a gene: 6. Germline V gene lookup returns CDR1 LNHDA and CDR2 SQIVND (reference sequence). The CDR3 runs 16 residues. The CDR3 reads CASSQPGGPTNEKLFF. As DNA, the CDR3 is TGTGCCAGTAGTCAACCAGGGGGGCCAACTAATGAAAAACTGTTTTTT. Full variable domain (missing parts from reference TRBV19 and TRBJ1-4): DGGITQSPKYLFRKEGQNVTLSCEQNLNHDAMYWYRQDPGQGLRLIYYSQIVNDFQKGDIAEGYSVSREKKESFPLTVTSAQKNPTAFYLCASSQPGGPTNEKLFFGSGTQLSVL.

The rearrangement links TRBV21-1 to TRBJ2-1; the DNA was not compared with TRBD2, the D call given in the table. TRBV21-1 is a pseudogene locus. This CDR3 region has 15 residues. CDR3 region: CASSTTSQSKNEQFF. The CDR3, as DNA: TGTGCCAGCAGTACGACTAGCCAAAGTAAGAATGAGCAGTTCTTC.

The gene calls are TRBV9 and TRBJ1-3; D is undetermined. The CDR3 spans 16 residues. V was trimmed by 0 bases and J by 2 bases, leaving 12 bases between them. The germline CDR1 and CDR2 sequences are SGDLS and YYNGEE. CDR3 sequence (DNA): TGTGCCAGCAGCGTAGTCGGGAGGAGCCCTGGAAACACCATATATTTT. It yields the protein CASSVVGRSPGNTIYF.

V gene TRBV11-3 combines with J gene TRBJ1-2, with unresolved D. The CDR3 contains 17 residues. V was shortened by 5 bases and J by 5 bases, with 24 bases between the two germline ends. The germline gives CDR1 SGHNT, CDR2 YENEEA. For the CDR3, the DNA is TGTGCCAGCAGCCCGACTTCGAGAGGGAGGCGGACTTATGGCTACACCTTC. Amino acids: CASSPTSRGRRTYGYTF.

The rearrangement joins TRBV2 to TRBJ2-7; D is possibly TRBD1 (5 bases). Germline lookup yields CDR1 SNHLY and CDR2 FYNNEI. The V end lost 3 bases, the J end lost 2 bases, and 11 bases lay between the germline ends. The CDR3 runs to 14 residues. DNA of the CDR3: TGTGCCAGCAGTGAGTTACAGGTTACCTACGAGCAGTACTTC. This encodes CASSELQVTYEQYF.

This clone is a singleton in its sample. This chain connects TRBV24-1 to TRBJ2-1, with TRBD2 matching over 8 bases. The CDR3 has 13 amino acids. The junction had 6 bases not matched to a gene; V was cut back by 9 bases and J by 6 bases. Germline loops: CDR1 KGHDR, CDR2 SFDVKD. The CDR3 here is CATRRGGGNEQFF. The CDR3 DNA reads as TGTGCCACCCGTCGGGGGGGTGGCAATGAGCAGTTCTTC.

V and J are TRBV11-2 and TRBJ2-7; 8 bases are shared with TRBD2. J lost 3 bases, V lost 0 bases, and 4 bases had no gene match. The CDR3 has 15 amino acids. Germline-derived CDR1 and CDR2 are SGHAT and FQNNGV. The CDR3: CASSLDRGGYYEQYF. The CDR3 nucleotides read TGTGCCAGCAGCTTAGATCGGGGGGGGTACTACGAGCAGTACTTC.

The V and J genes are TRBV7-2 and TRBJ2-1; D is unresolved. V was pared by 2 bases and J by 5 bases, with 7 bases between. The CDR3 contains 13 residues. CDR1 is SGHTA and CDR2 is FQGNSA in the germline V gene. The CDR3 DNA reads as TGTGCCAGCAGCTTAACTTTTGACAATGAGCAGTTCTTC. Its translation: CASSLTFDNEQFF.